A selection of T cell receptor beta chains follows, all from one sample in a study of early T cells in non-severe SARS-CoV-2 infection. MiXCR was run by TCRdb on the 5' RACE reads, yielding one entry per CDR3 protein. Here the sample spans 100,000 to 120,000 distinct CDR3 sequences, roughly 12% being singletons. Material: whole blood, obtained at baseline. The receptors shown here come from an adult who was a healthcare worker with PCR-confirmed SARS-CoV-2 infection or an uninfected control (not recorded which). The conserved cysteine and the conserved F or W are not part of the CDR3 here. The order of the fields is CDR3 protein, CDR3 length, V gene, clone size. A clone size is listed for some rows: how often the clone was seen (once, few, many), or a class if it is expanded.

ASRSGMAETQY 11 TRBV6-2/TRBV6-3 -
ASTQQGAGEQF 11 TRBV5-4 many
ASSQGGTGGSTDTQY 15 TRBV4-2 few
SVEQPNKNIQY 11 TRBV29-1 -
ASSSSPGLNTEAF 13 TRBV7-3 many
AISPDPGGTDTQY 13 TRBV10-3 many
ASSPLRGGDTEAF 13 TRBV9 -
SADGTTNYGYT 11 TRBV20-1 -
ASSYNRVTEAF 11 TRBV7-3 few
ASSAGTPYEKLF 12 TRBV6-1 -
AISRQGSDTQY 11 TRBV10-3 -
ASSVGPWDSHYNEQF 15 TRBV9 many
ASSPGTSRANEQF 13 TRBV5-1 few
ASSLVPSTDTQY 12 TRBV5-1 -
ASSYSGSLSPLH 12 TRBV6-5 many